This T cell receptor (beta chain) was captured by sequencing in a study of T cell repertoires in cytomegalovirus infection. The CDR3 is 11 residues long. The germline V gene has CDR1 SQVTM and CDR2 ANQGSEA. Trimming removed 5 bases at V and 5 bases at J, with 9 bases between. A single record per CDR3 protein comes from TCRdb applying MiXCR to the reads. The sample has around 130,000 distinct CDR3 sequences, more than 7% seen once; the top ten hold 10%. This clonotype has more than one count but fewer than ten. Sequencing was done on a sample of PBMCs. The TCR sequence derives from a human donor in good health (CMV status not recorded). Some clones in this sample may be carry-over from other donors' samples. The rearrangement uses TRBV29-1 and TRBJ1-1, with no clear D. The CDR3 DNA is TGCAGCGTTCCCGGGGTTACTGAAGCTTTCTTT. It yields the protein CSVPGVTEAFF.